The present TCR beta chain was sequenced within a study of shared clonotypes between healthy human individuals. As originally analysed: For the immunoSEQ data, sequences were junction-only without quality scores, so filtering differed. Generated by immunoSEQ multiplex PCR, the TCRdb table keeps only in-frame clones and is missing some. The V and J calls and clone size are taken from that table; D and trimming were inferred from the DNA. The sample holds about 340,000 clones, around 70% seen once. A remark on this clone: Its antigen is currently unknown.

Study-wide results and caveats: On the whole, naive subsets had larger estimated richness than memory subsets had.

Sequencing used memory CD4+ T cells sorted from blood. Subset denoted: CD45RA-negative fraction. This receptor was obtained from a man aged 25-45 years in good health.

The DNA of the CDR3 is TGTGCCAGCAGCTTAAACTCCCGGGCCGGGGGGGAGTACTTC. Its protein is CASSLNSRAGGEYF. V is TRBV5-8 and J is TRBJ2-7, with 8 bases fitting TRBD2. V gave up 2 bases and J gave up 11 bases; unmatched junction bases: 12. The CDR3 covers 14 residues. Looked up from germline, CDR1 is SGHTS and CDR2 is YDEGEE.